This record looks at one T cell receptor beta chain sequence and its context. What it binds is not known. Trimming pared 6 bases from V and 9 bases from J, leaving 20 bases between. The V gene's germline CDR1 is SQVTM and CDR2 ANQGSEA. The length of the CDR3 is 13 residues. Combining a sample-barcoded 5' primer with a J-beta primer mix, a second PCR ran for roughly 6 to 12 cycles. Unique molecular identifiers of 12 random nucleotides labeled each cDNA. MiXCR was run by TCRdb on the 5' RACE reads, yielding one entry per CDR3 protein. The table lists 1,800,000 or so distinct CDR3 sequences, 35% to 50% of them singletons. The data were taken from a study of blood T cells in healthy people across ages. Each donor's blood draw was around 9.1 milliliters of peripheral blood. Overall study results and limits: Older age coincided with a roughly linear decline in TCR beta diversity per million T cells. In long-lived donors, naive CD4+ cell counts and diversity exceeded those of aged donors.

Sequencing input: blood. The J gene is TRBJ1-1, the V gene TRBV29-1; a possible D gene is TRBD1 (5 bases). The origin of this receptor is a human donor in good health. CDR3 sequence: CSVAPTGGGKAFF. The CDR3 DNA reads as TGCAGCGTCGCCCCTACGGGTGGGGGAAAAGCTTTCTTT.